The 29 T cell receptor beta chains reported below all come from one sample, sequenced in a study of sequential checkpoint blockade in melanoma. TCRdb keeps only in-frame clones here, not all; method: immunoSEQ multiplex PCR. This sample has under 50,000 clones, with around nine tenths found just once. Treatment described: randomized to nivolumab then ipilimumab (arm A) or the reverse (arm B). This specimen was CD8+ T cells sorted from blood (inferred from file names), taken from a patient given nivolumab and ipilimumab in sequence. The receptors derive from a human donor with melanoma.

This chain connects TRBV5-4 to TRBJ1-2; D perhaps matches TRBD1 (6 bases). V lost 0 bases to trimming and J lost 6 bases, with 15 bases between them. Looked up from germline, CDR1 is SGHNT and CDR2 is YYREEE (reference sequence). The CDR3 sequence is 15 residues long. For the CDR3, the DNA is TGTGCCAGCAGCTTGGGACTCACAGGGTTGGATGGCTACACCTTC. Its translation is CASSLGLTGLDGYTF.

This clone was picked up one time. For the CDR3, the DNA is TGTGCCAGCAGCCCCGACGGGACACGAGAGGGCTACACCTTC. Its protein is CASSPDGTREGYTF. The chain employs TRBV6-1 and TRBJ1-2, with TRBD1 as a possible D gene (6 bases). V was trimmed by 6 bases and J by 8 bases, leaving 19 bases between them. Germline V CDR1 and CDR2: MNHNS, SASEGT. CDR3 length equals 14 residues.

The genes are TRBV29-1 and TRBJ2-7, with TRBD2 as a possible D gene (5 bases). V was pared by 7 bases and J by 4 bases, with 14 bases between. CDR1 is SQVTM and CDR2 is ANQGSEA in the germline V gene. CDR3 size: 12 residues. CDR3 DNA sequence: TGCAGCGCCCTCGGGGAGAGTTACGAGCAGTACTTC. Translation gives CSALGESYEQYF.

This chain uses TRBV7-9 with TRBJ2-1, with D possibly TRBD2 on 7 matching bases. Trimming removed 0 bases from V and 9 bases from J, with 18 bases in between. CDR1 is SEHNR and CDR2 is FQNEAQ in the germline V gene (reference sequence). CDR3 size: 16 residues. The CDR3 here is CASSLAGAGVGGEQFF. CDR3 coding DNA: TGTGCCAGCAGCTTAGCGGGGGCGGGAGTCGGTGGTGAGCAGTTCTTC.

The V and J genes are TRBV7-2 and TRBJ2-2, with a possible D match to TRBD2 (6 bases). The germline CDR1 and CDR2 sequences are SGHTA and FQGNSA. This CDR3 is built from 15 residues. Between the trimmed V and J ends, which lost 3 bases and 6 bases, there was a span of 14 bases. The DNA of the CDR3 is TGTGCCAGCAGCTTGGGGGGATGGGTATCCGGGGAGCTGTTTTTT. Its translation: CASSLGGWVSGELFF.

The chain joins TRBV7-9 to TRBJ2-2; 7 bases are a match to TRBD1. V dropped 4 bases and J dropped 0; count of bases not matched to a gene: 8. Per the germline V gene, CDR1 is SEHNR and CDR2 is FQNEAQ (reference sequence). This CDR3 region has 17 residues. The CDR3 loop reads CASSWTGSLPNTGELFF. The CDR3 DNA reads as TGTGCCAGCAGCTGGACAGGTTCCCTACCGAACACCGGGGAGCTGTTTTTT.

The rearrangement uses TRBV10-2 and TRBJ2-7; the match to TRBD2 covers 7 bases. The CDR3 extends over 14 amino acids. V shed 5 bases and J 2 bases; nucleotides not matched to a gene: 6. Germline assignment: CDR1 WSHSY and CDR2 SAAADI. CDR3 sequence (DNA): TGCGCCAGCAGTCGGGGGACTATGCCCTACGAGCAGTACGTC. Translating it yields CASSRGTMPYEQYV.

In its sample, this clone was seen once. J is TRBJ2-7 and V is TRBV7-9, with 8 bases aligning to TRBD1. CDR1 is SEHNR and CDR2 is FQNEAQ in the germline V gene (reference sequence). The CDR3 consists of 14 residues. V dropped 5 bases and J dropped 7; count of bases not matched to a gene: 10. The CDR3 sequence: CASSQLQGAVEQYV. The CDR3 DNA reads as TGTGCCAGCAGCCAACTCCAGGGGGCGGTAGAGCAGTACGTC.

Concerning this clone itself: This CDR3 is also generated by other DNA sequences in the sample. V and J are TRBV5-1 and TRBJ2-7, with D possibly being TRBD1 (5 bases). Germline loops: CDR1 SGHRS, CDR2 YFSETQ. The CDR3 has 14 amino acids. V shed 0 bases and J shed 2 bases, with 9 bases lying between them. CDR3 residues: CASSLDRGTYEQYF. Written as DNA, the CDR3 is TGCGCCAGCAGCTTGGATAGGGGAACCTACGAGCAGTACTTC.

The chain joins TRBV5-8 to TRBJ2-1; TRBD2 matches at 11 bases. The CDR3 runs to 15 residues. J gave up 5 bases and V 4 bases, and 5 bases lay outside the gene matches. CDR1 SGHTS and CDR2 YDEGEE come from the germline V gene. The CDR3 coding sequence is TGTGCCAGCAGCCTGGGGACTAGCGGAAACAATGAGCAGTTCTTC. Residues: CASSLGTSGNNEQFF.

The chain has TRBV12-2 and TRBJ1-4; the D call TRBD1 from the table was never checked on the DNA. TRBV12-2 is designated a pseudogene. The CDR3 covers 15 residues. DNA for the CDR3: TGTGCAAGTCGCTCGTTCGGGACAGGGTGTGAAAAACTGTTTTTT. Translated: CASRSFGTGCEKLFF.

This clone was seen only once. The V and J genes are TRBV4-2 and TRBJ2-6; tentatively, D is TRBD1 (5 bases). There are 18 residues in the CDR3. Trimming pared 3 bases from V and 3 bases from J, leaving 18 bases between. Germline-derived CDR1 and CDR2 are LGHNA and YNFKEQ. CDR3 loop: CASSHKTVQGYGANVLTF. Written as DNA, the CDR3 is TGTGCCAGCAGCCACAAAACAGTTCAGGGCTATGGGGCCAACGTCCTGACTTTC.

The chain is built from TRBV11-3 and TRBJ2-1, with D perhaps TRBD2 (6 bases). Trimming cost V 7 bases and J 3 bases, with 10 bases left between them. The germline V gene encodes CDR1 SGHNT and CDR2 YENEEA. The CDR3 contains 13 residues. In DNA form, the CDR3 reads TGTGCCAGCAAGCACGGGAGCTACAATGAGCAGTTCTTC. Translating gives CASKHGSYNEQFF.

In DNA form, the CDR3 reads TGTGCCAGCAGCTCGGGACTAGCGGGAGGAGGTAATGAGCAGTTCTTC. Translating it yields CASSSGLAGGGNEQFF. The chain recombines TRBV7-9 with TRBJ2-1; 15 nucleotides agree with TRBD2. V shed 4 bases, J shed 7 bases, and the junction held 5 bases outside the gene matches. This CDR3 region has 16 residues. CDR1 is SEHNR and CDR2 is FQNEAQ in the germline V gene (reference sequence).

V and J are TRBV7-3 and TRBJ1-1, with 7 bases fitting TRBD1. The J segment lost 7 bases and the V segment lost 2 bases, leaving 4 bases of the junction unmatched. This CDR3 comprises 13 residues. The germline gives CDR1 SGHTA, CDR2 FQGTGA. CDR3 nucleotides: TGTGCCAGCAGCTTAGACAGGGTTGGTGAAGCTTTCTTT. Residues: CASSLDRVGEAFF. Together with reference TRBV7-3 and TRBJ1-1, the CDR3 gives the full variable domain: GAGVSQTPSNKVTEKGKYVELRCDPISGHTALYWYRQSLGQGPEFLIYFQGTGAADDSGLPNDRFFAVRPEGSVSTLKIQRTERGDSAVYLCASSLDRVGEAFFGQGTRLTVV.

In this sample, this clone turned up once. The same CDR3 also results from other DNA sequences found in this sample. The chain combines TRBV2 with TRBJ2-1; TRBD2 aligns across 12 bases. The germline gives CDR1 SNHLY, CDR2 FYNNEI. V dropped 2 bases and J dropped 8; count of bases not matched to a gene: 16. CDR3 length: 19 amino acids. The CDR3 sequence is CASSEMRLAGGPGIHEQFF. The CDR3 bases are TGTGCCAGCAGTGAAATGAGGCTAGCGGGGGGGCCAGGCATCCATGAGCAGTTCTTC.

This sequence joins TRBV13 and TRBJ2-3; tentative D call: TRBD2 (5 bases). The germline V gene has CDR1 PRHDT and CDR2 FYEKMQ (reference sequence). The length of the CDR3 is 13 residues. V was trimmed by 6 bases and J by 2 bases, leaving 9 bases between them. The CDR3 loop reads CASSWEITDTQYF. The CDR3, as DNA: TGTGCCAGCAGTTGGGAGATCACAGATACGCAGTATTTT.

V is TRBV27 and J is TRBJ2-5, with TRBD2 matching over 9 bases. The J call may not be correct, given that the DNA end is closer to TRBJ2-7. The CDR3 covers 16 residues. Germline V gives CDR1 MNHEY, CDR2 SMNVEV (reference sequence). The CDR3 is CASSLLAGGPPYEQYF. The CDR3 DNA sequence: TGTGCCAGCAGTTTATTGGCGGGAGGGCCCCCCTACGAGCAGTACTTC.

J is TRBJ2-5 and V is TRBV27, with D perhaps TRBD1 (6 bases). The J call could be wrong; TRBJ2-7 is a better fit for the DNA end. From germline, CDR1 is MNHEY and CDR2 SMNVEV (reference sequence). The CDR3 totals 14 residues. The CDR3 sequence: CASNHIAQGYEQYF. The CDR3 DNA reads TGTGCCAGCAATCATATAGCACAGGGTTACGAGCAGTACTTC.

J is TRBJ2-7 and V is TRBV5-4; D may be TRBD1 (5 bases). Trimming took off 0 bases at V and 3 bases at J, with 13 bases between the two ends. Germline V gene lookup returns CDR1 SGHNT and CDR2 YYREEE (reference sequence). This CDR3 has 15 residues. The DNA for the CDR3 is TGTGCCAGCAGCTTGGGGGGCACAGCCTACTACGAGCAGTACTTC. Translation: CASSLGGTAYYEQYF.

A few counts support this clone. The V and J genes are TRBV7-9 and TRBJ2-7; D ambiguous. Looked up from germline, CDR1 is SEHNR and CDR2 is FQNEAQ (reference sequence). The CDR3 totals 13 residues. Trimming took 0 bases from V and 6 from J, leaving 9 bases between them. CDR3 DNA: TGTGCCAGCAGCTTAGCACTCAGGCGCGAGCAGTACGTC. Its translation is CASSLALRREQYV.

This sequence joins TRBV11-3 and TRBJ2-1, with 9 bases matching TRBD2. This CDR3 comprises 17 residues. Trimming took 5 bases from V and 2 from J; bases not matched to a gene: 10. Germline V gene data show CDR1 as SGHNT and CDR2 as YENEEA. The DNA for the CDR3 is TGTGCCAGCAGCCTCGTCCGCGGGAGGGCCCCCTACAATGAGCAGTTCTTC. Amino acids: CASSLVRGRAPYNEQFF.

This chain joins TRBV9 and TRBJ1-1; a weak D match, TRBD1 (6 bases). The germline gives CDR1 SGDLS, CDR2 YYNGEE. The CDR3 has 14 amino acids. V lost 4 bases to trimming and J lost 4 bases, with 14 bases between them. The CDR3: CASSLISQGTEAFF. The DNA of the CDR3 is TGTGCCAGCAGCCTTATCTCACAGGGCACTGAAGCTTTCTTT.

This chain joins TRBV9 and TRBJ2-1; 13 bases align to TRBD2. Germline V gene sequence: CDR1 SGDLS, CDR2 YYNGEE. The CDR3 runs to 18 residues. V was clipped by 0 bases and J by 4 bases; unmatched bases: 7. This CDR3 reads CASSVATSGRTFYNEQFF. DNA of the CDR3: TGTGCCAGCAGCGTAGCGACTAGCGGGAGGACCTTTTACAATGAGCAGTTCTTC.

The chain carries TRBV29-1 and TRBJ2-3; TRBD1 is a possible D gene (5 bases). This CDR3 is 12 amino acids long. The germline gives CDR1 SQVTM, CDR2 ANQGSEA. Trimming pared 3 bases from V and 4 bases from J, leaving 8 bases between. The chain's CDR3 is CSVDRAPDTQYF. CDR3 sequence (DNA): TGCAGCGTTGACAGGGCCCCAGATACGCAGTATTTT.

The chain joins TRBV27 to TRBJ2-1, with TRBD2 matching over 11 bases. This CDR3 is built from 21 residues. Germline V gene sequence: CDR1 MNHEY, CDR2 SMNVEV (reference sequence). J lost 6 bases, V lost 7 bases, and 26 bases had no gene match. CDR3 nucleotides: TGTGCCAGCACCCCTTCGCACAAGGCTAGCGGGAGGACGGGGTTTTCCAATGAGCAGTTCTTC. It encodes CASTPSHKASGRTGFSNEQFF.

The gene calls are TRBV7-2 and TRBJ2-1, with TRBD2 matching 10 bases. The V gene's germline CDR1 is SGHTA and CDR2 FQGNSA. The CDR3 length is 16 residues. V lost 4 bases to trimming and J lost 1 base; unmatched junction nucleotides: 4. The CDR3 region has the DNA TGTGCCAGCAGCTCAGCTAGCGGGAGTTCCTACAATGAGCAGTTCTTC. Its translation: CASSSASGSSYNEQFF.

This chain joins TRBV6-5 and TRBJ1-2; perhaps TRBD1 as D (6 bases). V was clipped by 0 bases and J by 8 bases, with 13 bases between them. CDR3 length: 14 residues. Germline assignment: CDR1 MNHEY and CDR2 SVGAGI. CDR3: CASSYSNRVMGYTF. As DNA, the CDR3 is TGTGCCAGCAGTTACTCGAACAGGGTGATGGGCTACACCTTC.

This sequence joins TRBV27 and TRBJ1-2; 7 bases line up with TRBD1. The V gene's germline CDR1 is MNHEY and CDR2 SMNVEV (reference sequence). The V gene end was trimmed by 8 bases and the J gene end by 4 bases; junction bases not matched to a gene: 7. This CDR3 contains 13 residues. In nucleotides, the CDR3 is TGTGCCAGCCGACAGGGAATTGGCTATGGCTACACCTTC. It yields the protein CASRQGIGYGYTF.